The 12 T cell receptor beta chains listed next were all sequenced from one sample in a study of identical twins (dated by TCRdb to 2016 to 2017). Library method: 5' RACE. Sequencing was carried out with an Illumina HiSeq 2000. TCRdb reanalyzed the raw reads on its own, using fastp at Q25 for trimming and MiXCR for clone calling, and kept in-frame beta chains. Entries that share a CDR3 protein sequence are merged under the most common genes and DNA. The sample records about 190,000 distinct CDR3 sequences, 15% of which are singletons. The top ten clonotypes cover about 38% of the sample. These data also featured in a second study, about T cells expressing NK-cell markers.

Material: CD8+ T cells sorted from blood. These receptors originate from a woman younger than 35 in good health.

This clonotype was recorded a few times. The DNA for the CDR3 is TGTGCCAGCAGCTTAGTCTCTAGCCGGGCAGATACGCAGTATTTT. It codes for CASSLVSSRADTQYF. The genes are TRBV7-8 and TRBJ2-3; tentative D call: TRBD2 (5 bases). CDR3 size: 15 residues. V shed 1 base and J shed 4 bases, with 12 bases lying between them. Germline V gene lookup returns CDR1 SGHVS and CDR2 FQNEAQ.

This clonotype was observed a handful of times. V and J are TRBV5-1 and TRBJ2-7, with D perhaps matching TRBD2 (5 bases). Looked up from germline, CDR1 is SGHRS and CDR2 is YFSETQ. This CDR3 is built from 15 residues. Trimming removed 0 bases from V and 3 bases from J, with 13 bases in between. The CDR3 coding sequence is TGCGCCAGCAGCTTGGAACCCCGGGGTGTCTACGAGCAGTACTTC. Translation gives CASSLEPRGVYEQYF. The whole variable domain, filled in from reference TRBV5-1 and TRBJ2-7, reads KAGVTQTPRYLIKTRGQQVTLSCSPISGHRSVSWYQQTPGQGLQFLFEYFSETQRNKGNFPGRFSGRQFSNSRSEMNVSTLELGDSALYLCASSLEPRGVYEQYFGPGTRLTVT.

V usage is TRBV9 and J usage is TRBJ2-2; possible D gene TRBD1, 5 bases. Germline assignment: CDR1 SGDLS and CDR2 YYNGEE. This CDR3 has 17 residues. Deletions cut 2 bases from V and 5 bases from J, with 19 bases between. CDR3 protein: CASSVHRSRMGTGELFF. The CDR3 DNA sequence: TGTGCCAGCAGCGTCCACAGGTCTAGAATGGGGACCGGGGAGCTGTTTTTT.

Here the CDR3 reads CASSLSGMRYNEQFF. The CDR3 coding sequence is TGTGCCAGCAGTTTAAGCGGGATGCGGTACAATGAGCAGTTCTTC. V usage is TRBV27 and J usage is TRBJ2-1, with TRBD2 identical over 7 bases. The V segment lost 2 bases and the J segment 4 bases; nucleotides outside the gene matches: 5. The CDR3 runs 15 residues. Germline lookup yields CDR1 MNHEY and CDR2 SMNVEV (reference sequence).

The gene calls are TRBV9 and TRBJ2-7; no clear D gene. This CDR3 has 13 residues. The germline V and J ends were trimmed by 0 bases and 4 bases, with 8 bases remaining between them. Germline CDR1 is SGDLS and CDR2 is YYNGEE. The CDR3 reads CASSVESGYEQYF. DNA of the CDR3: TGTGCCAGCAGCGTAGAGTCCGGGTACGAGCAGTACTTC.

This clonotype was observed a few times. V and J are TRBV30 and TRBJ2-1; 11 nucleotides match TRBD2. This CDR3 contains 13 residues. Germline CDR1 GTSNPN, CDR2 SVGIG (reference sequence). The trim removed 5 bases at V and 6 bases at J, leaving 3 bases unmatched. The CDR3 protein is CAWALAGGNEQFF. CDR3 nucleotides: TGTGCCTGGGCTCTAGCGGGAGGCAATGAGCAGTTCTTC.

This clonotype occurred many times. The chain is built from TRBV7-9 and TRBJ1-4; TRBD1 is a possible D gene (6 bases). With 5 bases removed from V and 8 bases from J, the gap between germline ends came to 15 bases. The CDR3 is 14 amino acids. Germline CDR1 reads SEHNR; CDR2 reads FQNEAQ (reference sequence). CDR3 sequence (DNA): TGTGCCAGCAGCAAACAGGGAGGATTGGAAAAACTGTTTTTT. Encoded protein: CASSKQGGLEKLFF.

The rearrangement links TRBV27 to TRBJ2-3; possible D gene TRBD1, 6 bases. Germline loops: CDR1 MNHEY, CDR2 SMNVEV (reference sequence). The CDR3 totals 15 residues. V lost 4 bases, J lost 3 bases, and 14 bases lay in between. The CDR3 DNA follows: TGTGCCAGCAGTTACGGGACAACCGGTACAGATACGCAGTATTTT. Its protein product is CASSYGTTGTDTQYF.

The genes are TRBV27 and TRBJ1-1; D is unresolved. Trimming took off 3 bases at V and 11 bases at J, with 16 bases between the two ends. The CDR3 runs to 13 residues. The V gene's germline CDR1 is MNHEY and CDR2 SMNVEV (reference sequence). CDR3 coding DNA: TGTGCCAGCAGTTTTGGAAGGGTCTCCCAGGCTTTCTTT. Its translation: CASSFGRVSQAFF.

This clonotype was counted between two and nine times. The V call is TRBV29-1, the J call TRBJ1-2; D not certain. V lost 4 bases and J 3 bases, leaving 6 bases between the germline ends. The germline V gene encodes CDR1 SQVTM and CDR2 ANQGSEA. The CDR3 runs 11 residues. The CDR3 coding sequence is TGCAGCGTTGTCAGTGACTATGGCTACACCTTC. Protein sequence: CSVVSDYGYTF. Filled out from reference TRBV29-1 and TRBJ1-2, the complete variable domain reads SAVISQKPSRDICQRGTSLTIQCQVDSQVTMMFWYRQQPGQSLTLIATANQGSEATYESGFVIDKFPISRPNLTFSTLTVSNMSPEDSSIYLCSVVSDYGYTFGSGTRLTVV.

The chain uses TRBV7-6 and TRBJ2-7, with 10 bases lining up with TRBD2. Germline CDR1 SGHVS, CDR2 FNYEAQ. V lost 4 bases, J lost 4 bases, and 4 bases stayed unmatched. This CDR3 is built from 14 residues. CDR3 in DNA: TGTGCCAGCAGCTCTAGCGGGAGTAGGTACGAGCAGTACTTC. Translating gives CASSSSGSRYEQYF.

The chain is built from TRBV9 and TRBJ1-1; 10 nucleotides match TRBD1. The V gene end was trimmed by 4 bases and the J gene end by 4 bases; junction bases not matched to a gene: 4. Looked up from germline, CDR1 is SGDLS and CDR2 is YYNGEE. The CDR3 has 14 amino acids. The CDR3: CASSSGTGATEAFF. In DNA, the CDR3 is TGTGCCAGCAGCTCCGGGACAGGGGCCACTGAAGCTTTCTTT.